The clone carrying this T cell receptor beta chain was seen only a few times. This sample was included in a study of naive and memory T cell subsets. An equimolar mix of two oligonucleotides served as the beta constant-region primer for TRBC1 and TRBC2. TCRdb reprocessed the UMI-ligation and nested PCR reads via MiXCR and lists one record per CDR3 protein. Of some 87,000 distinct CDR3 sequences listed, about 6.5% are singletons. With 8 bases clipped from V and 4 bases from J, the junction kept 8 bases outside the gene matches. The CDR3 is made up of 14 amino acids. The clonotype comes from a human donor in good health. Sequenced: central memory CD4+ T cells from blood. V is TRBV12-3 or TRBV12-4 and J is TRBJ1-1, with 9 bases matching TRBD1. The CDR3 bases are TGTGCCAGCGGGTACACGACAGGGGGCACTGAAGCTTTCTTT. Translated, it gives CASGYTTGGTEAFF.